This entry lists 3 T cell receptor beta chains sequenced from one sample in a study of blood T cell repertoires in COVID-19. Produced via immunoSEQ multiplex PCR; TCRdb's table is partial and in-frame only. The sample shows over 120,000 clones, 70% to 80% of them seen only once. The sample was peripheral blood. The receptors were gathered from a woman older than 75 with active or convalescent COVID-19.

This sequence joins TRBV18 and TRBJ1-3; 7 nucleotides align to TRBD1. The V gene's germline CDR1 is KGHSH and CDR2 LQKENI. V lost 3 bases to trimming and J lost 0 bases; unmatched junction nucleotides: 5. The CDR3 totals 16 residues. Here the CDR3 DNA reads TGTGCCAGCTCACCGCAGGGACAGACCTCTGGAAACACCATATATTTT. Its translation is CASSPQGQTSGNTIYF.

The rearrangement joins TRBV6-1 to TRBJ1-2, with D hard to call. CDR3 length equals 13 residues. V lost 3 bases to trimming and J lost 4 bases, with 9 bases between them. The germline V gene encodes CDR1 MNHNS and CDR2 SASEGT. In DNA, the CDR3 is TGTGCCAGCAGTGAGAGGGATGGCTATGGCTACACCTTC. Translated: CASSERDGYGYTF.

The chain combines TRBV23-1 with TRBJ1-2; no definite D call. TRBV23-1 is an ORF for which the function is uncertain. Trimming stripped 0 bases from V and 3 bases from J, with 11 bases between. The CDR3 has 15 residues. CDR3 nucleotides: TGCGCCAGCAGTCAATCGCGGGCAGGACACTATGGCTACACCTTC. This encodes CASSQSRAGHYGYTF.